This T cell receptor (beta chain) was sequenced in a study of blood T cell repertoires in COVID-19. About the study: COVID-19 samples collected from the United States, Italy and Spain covered acute and convalescent phases. T cells, B-cell-depleted T cells, or PBMCs supplied cDNA or gDNA.

The CDR3 is made up of 16 amino acids. Deletions cut 3 bases from V and 0 bases from J, with 11 bases between. In the authors' methods: Reference gene primer amplification gave estimated nucleated cell counts. Sequencing used immunoSEQ multiplex PCR; TCRdb keeps in-frame clones, though not all of them. V and J calls and clone size follow that table, whereas D and trimming were derived from the DNA. The repertoire holds roughly 100,000 clones, approximately 86% seen once, with over 15% in the top ten. The V call is TRBV23-1, the J call TRBJ1-4; D call uncertain. TRBV23-1 belongs to the ORF category, with a function that is uncertain. What was sequenced was peripheral blood. The sequence was collected from a woman older than 75 with acute or convalescent COVID-19. The CDR3 region has the DNA TGCGCCAGCAGTCACTATCTGCCTACAACTAATGAAAAACTGTTTTTT. Protein: CASSHYLPTTNEKLFF.